This T cell receptor (beta chain) was obtained from a study of shared clonotypes between healthy human individuals. V lost 6 bases to trimming and J lost 4 bases, with 15 bases between them. Per germline, CDR1 MNHEY and CDR2 SVGAGI. The CDR3 is 14 residues long. The assay was immunoSEQ multiplex PCR, and TCRdb's table has in-frame clones only and misses some. This sample yields fewer than 850,000 clones, of which roughly 88% are seen a single time; less than 40% belongs to the top ten. The sample consisted of memory CD8+ T cells from PBMCs. Subset denoted: CD45RO+ cells pooled with CCR7-negative TemRA cells. The clonotype originates from a man aged 18 to 30 in good health. Some clones in this sample may be carry-over from other donors' samples. This chain connects TRBV6-5 to TRBJ1-1, with TRBD1 as a possible D gene (5 bases). CDR3 loop: CASRTHIGGTEAFF. CDR3 sequence (DNA): TGTGCCAGCAGAACCCACATTGGGGGCACTGAAGCTTTCTTT.